What follows describes a single T cell receptor beta chain. Germline CDR1 reads LNHNV; CDR2 reads YYDKDF (reference sequence). With 0 bases removed from V and 0 bases from J, the gap between germline ends came to 12 bases. CDR3 length: 17 residues. In the original workflow: Reference gene primer amplification in the assay estimated nucleated cell counts. Sequenced by immunoSEQ multiplex PCR; TCRdb stores in-frame clones only, minus some. V and J calls and clone size come straight from that table; D and trimming were deduced from the DNA. The sample gives 50,000 or so clones, approximately 95% of which show up once; about 1% is in the top ten. The data derive from a study of blood T cell repertoires in COVID-19.

Sequenced input: peripheral blood. The source is a man in his sixties with COVID-19, enrolled during active disease. This sequence joins TRBV15 and TRBJ1-3; D gene uncertain. For the CDR3, the DNA is TGTGCCACCAGCAGAGATCGTGTCGGGAGCTCTGGAAACACCATATATTTT. Its protein is CATSRDRVGSSGNTIYF.